This T cell receptor beta chain was retrieved from a study of blood T cell repertoires in COVID-19. Study-level background: Donors in the United States, Italy and Spain gave samples during acute or convalescent COVID-19.

Germline CDR1 and CDR2: SEHNR and FQNEAQ (reference sequence). Trimming cost V 5 bases and J 1 base, with 23 bases left between them. The length of the CDR3 is 18 residues. There are a few counts of this clone. In the authors' workflow: Amplification of reference gene primers was used by the study to estimate nucleated cell counts. TCRdb's table, derived via immunoSEQ multiplex PCR, lists solely in-frame clones and lacks some. The DNA gave D and trimming, while V, J and clone size come from that table. The sample carries 55,000 to 75,000 clones, around 82% recorded once. The receptor was isolated from a man older than 75 with COVID-19, enrolled during active disease. The sequenced sample consisted of peripheral blood. This chain uses TRBV7-9 with TRBJ1-1; D unresolved. The CDR3 DNA reads TGTGCCAGCAGCCCACAGACCTTCCAAGACGCGGGGAACACTGAAGCTTTCTTT. It codes for CASSPQTFQDAGNTEAFF.